The sequence of this T cell receptor beta chain was determined in a study of cytomegalovirus exposure and HLA in healthy donors. In the study overall: It was reported in a later analysis that the same platform had been used for the 110 or so validation repertoires as for the 550 to 700 first-cohort repertoires.

The donors were part of the validation cohort, which consisted of 120 subjects and was separate from the first cohort of 666 subjects. Only in-frame clones appear in the TCRdb table, and some are missing; sequencing was by immunoSEQ multiplex PCR. The sample yields tens of thousands of clones, 85% to 95% seen once. About this clone: Its target is not known.

Findings of the study overall: A list of approximately 160 TCR beta chains associated with cytomegalovirus was given. In vitro confirmation showed a few CMV-associated chains to be CMV antigen specific.

CDR1 is SNHLY, CDR2 FYNNEI, per germline. There are 14 residues in the CDR3. V lost 7 bases and J lost 4, with 14 bases in between. The chain has TRBV2 and TRBJ1-5, with unresolved D. Sample: PBMCs. The clonotype originates from a woman aged 18-29 years in good health and CMV-seronegative. CDR3 bases: TGTGCCAGCACCGAGAGGCACACTAATCAGCCCCAGCATTTT. It encodes CASTERHTNQPQHF.